The clone carrying this T cell receptor beta chain was recorded only once. The data were taken from a study of spatial heterogeneity in lung cancer. Germline assignment: CDR1 MDHEN and CDR2 SYDVKM. V lost 6 bases to trimming and J lost 2 bases, with 15 bases between them. The CDR3 loop spans 15 amino acids. Time point meaning: sample taken at primary tumor resection. TCRdb recomputed calls from the 5' RACE reads with MiXCR, one row per CDR3 protein. The table records under 2,500 distinct CDR3 sequences, about 23% of them present only once. Sequenced material: normal lung tissue next to the tumor, taken at surgery. The receptor's source is a male donor with early-stage non-small cell lung cancer. This chain joins TRBV28 and TRBJ2-3, with D possibly matching TRBD2 (5 bases). This CDR3 is CASSSPPEVTDTQYF. The CDR3 region has the DNA TGTGCCAGCAGCTCTCCCCCGGAGGTCACAGATACGCAGTATTTT. Full variable domain (missing parts from reference TRBV28 and TRBJ2-3): DVKVTQSSRYLVKRTGEKVFLECVQDMDHENMFWYRQDPGLGLRLIYFSYDVKMKEKGDIPEGYSVSREKKERFSLILESASTNQTSMYLCASSSPPEVTDTQYFGPGTRLTVL.